This TCR beta chain was obtained from a study of T-cell reconstitution after alpha-beta-depleted transplantation in children. Trimming left V 6 bases short and J 2 bases short, with 17 bases between. Germline-derived CDR1 and CDR2 are DFQATT and SNEGSKA (reference sequence). The length of the CDR3 is 14 residues. This clonotype was recorded many times. During its preparation, the TCRbeta library received unique molecular identifiers. TCRdb recomputed calls from the PCR reads with MiXCR, one row per CDR3 protein. This table has hundreds of thousands of distinct CDR3 sequences, 9.5% to 13% appearing once.

The receptor's source is a male patient aged 2-9 years who had a stem cell transplant for chronic granulomatous disease, so the T cells may come from the graft donor. The chain employs TRBV20-1 and TRBJ2-7; weak D call: TRBD2 (6 bases). The starting material was peripheral blood, obtained 180 days after TCRalphabeta/CD19-depleted stem cell transplant. The CDR3 region has the DNA TGCAGTGCAACTACGGGGGAGGCAACCTACGAGCAGTACTTC. This sequence encodes CSATTGEATYEQYF.